The next 19 T cell receptor beta chains were all read from a single sample in a study of identical twins. TCRdb re-derived calls from the 5' RACE reads in MiXCR, one entry per CDR3 protein. The sample has about 690,000 distinct CDR3 sequences, approximately 6% seen once. Input material: naive T cells sorted from blood. These receptors were collected from a man in his late teens or twenties in good health.

The table lists this clonotype with many counts. The V and J genes are TRBV7-2 and TRBJ1-5; D is uncertain. This CDR3 has 14 amino acids. V lost 5 bases and J lost 7, with 15 bases in between. Germline lookup yields CDR1 SGHTA and CDR2 FQGNSA. The CDR3 bases are TGTGCCAGCAGCAGCTTGGGGTCGGGACAGCCCCAGCATTTT. It yields the protein CASSSLGSGQPQHF.

CDR3 protein: CASRVDNQETQYF. In nucleotides, the CDR3 is TGTGCCAGTAGAGTGGACAACCAAGAGACCCAGTACTTC. The rearrangement links TRBV19 to TRBJ2-5; D may be TRBD1 (5 bases). From germline, CDR1 is LNHDA and CDR2 SQIVND (reference sequence). Trimming removed 6 bases at V and 0 bases at J, with 8 bases between. The CDR3 has 13 residues.

This clonotype came up a few times. The chain has TRBV29-1 and TRBJ2-3, with 10 positions matching TRBD2. The length of the CDR3 is 17 residues. From germline, CDR1 is SQVTM and CDR2 ANQGSEA. The J segment lost 2 bases and the V segment lost 4 bases, leaving 12 bases of the junction unmatched. The CDR3 region is CSVVAARAGGYTDTQYF. The CDR3 DNA is TGCAGCGTTGTCGCCGCGCGAGCGGGAGGGTACACAGATACGCAGTATTTT.

The V call is TRBV30, the J call TRBJ2-7; 14 bases are a match to TRBD2. Germline CDR1 is GTSNPN and CDR2 is SVGIG (reference sequence). The CDR3 is 15 amino acids. With 5 bases clipped from V and 5 bases from J, the junction kept 8 bases outside the gene matches. As DNA, the CDR3 is TGTGCCTGGGACTCCGGGACTAGCGGGAGCCACGAGCAGTACGTC. It translates to CAWDSGTSGSHEQYV.

This clonotype was counted many times. This sequence joins TRBV24-1 and TRBJ2-7; unclear D gene. Trimming removed 4 bases from V and 2 bases from J, with 5 bases in between. The length of the CDR3 is 12 residues. Germline-derived CDR1 and CDR2 are KGHDR and SFDVKD. The CDR3 loop reads CATSEAAYEQYF. The CDR3 bases are TGTGCCACCAGTGAGGCGGCCTACGAGCAGTACTTC.

Many counts were recorded for this clonotype. The CDR3: CASSVQGSYGYTF. CDR3 nucleotides: TGTGCCAGCAGTGTACAGGGTTCCTATGGCTACACCTTC. The chain uses TRBV27 and TRBJ1-2, with D tentatively TRBD1 (6 bases). V shed 5 bases and J shed 4 bases, with 11 bases lying between them. Germline CDR1 reads MNHEY; CDR2 reads SMNVEV (reference sequence). This CDR3 spans 13 amino acids.

This clonotype was counted at least ten times. This rearrangement joins TRBV12-3 or TRBV12-4 to TRBJ1-4; possibly TRBD1 for D (6 bases). This CDR3 spans 16 amino acids. Trimming took off 0 bases at V and 2 bases at J, with 10 bases between the two ends. CDR3 nucleotides: TGTGCCAGCAGTTTAGCGCTAGGGGGGACTAATGAAAAACTGTTTTTT. Amino acid sequence: CASSLALGGTNEKLFF.

In this sample, this clonotype turned up many times. The chain recombines TRBV28 with TRBJ2-3; 8 bases are a match to TRBD2. The CDR3 totals 16 residues. Per germline, CDR1 MDHEN and CDR2 SYDVKM. The trim removed 6 bases at V and 5 bases at J, leaving 13 bases unmatched. CDR3 region: CASSLPPAGVGDTQYF. Written as DNA, the CDR3 is TGTGCCAGCAGCCTACCCCCAGCGGGAGTCGGAGATACGCAGTATTTT.

CDR3 nucleotides: TGTGCCAGCAGTCCACTTAAGGTCTCACCCTACGAGCAGTACTTC. This codes for CASSPLKVSPYEQYF. The chain carries TRBV28 and TRBJ2-7; D is unresolved. Germline V gene lookup returns CDR1 MDHEN and CDR2 SYDVKM. The CDR3 totals 15 residues. V was pared by 5 bases and J by 2 bases, with 16 bases between.

This clonotype was detected ten times or more. This chain joins TRBV5-1 and TRBJ2-1; TRBD1 is a possible D gene (6 bases). Trimming took 7 bases from V and 5 from J, leaving 13 bases between them. The length of the CDR3 is 13 residues. The germline gives CDR1 SGHRS, CDR2 YFSETQ. The CDR3 loop reads CASEGETDNEQFF. The CDR3 coding sequence is TGCGCCAGCGAGGGGGAGACGGACAATGAGCAGTTCTTC.

There are a few counts of this clonotype. This chain uses TRBV24-1 with TRBJ2-1; no firm D call. V gave up 0 bases and J gave up 6 bases, with 8 bases separating them. The CDR3 consists of 14 residues. CDR1 is KGHDR, CDR2 SFDVKD, per germline. CDR3 amino acids: CATSDLNALNEQFF. The CDR3, as DNA: TGTGCCACCAGTGATTTGAATGCCCTCAATGAGCAGTTCTTC.

CDR3 sequence (DNA): TGTGCTAGTGGTTTGGTAATTGACGGGAGCTCCTACAATGAGCAGTTCTTC. As protein: CASGLVIDGSSYNEQFF. The rearrangement uses TRBV12-5 and TRBJ2-1, with D possibly matching TRBD2 (6 bases). Germline V lookup: CDR1 LGHNT, CDR2 FRNRAP. Trimming cost V 0 bases and J 0 bases, with 12 bases left between them. This CDR3 spans 17 amino acids.

This clonotype was seen ten or more times. The chain recombines TRBV10-2 with TRBJ2-1, with 11 bases that match TRBD2. This CDR3 comprises 16 residues. After removal of 7 bases from V and 5 bases from J, the junction contained 10 bases not matched to a gene. CDR1 and CDR2 (germline): WSHSY, SAAADI. The CDR3 DNA reads TGCGCCAGCAATAAAGTGCTAGCGGGAGGAGACAATGAGCAGTTCTTC. It yields the protein CASNKVLAGGDNEQFF.

This clonotype has ten or more counts. The rearrangement joins TRBV29-1 to TRBJ2-3; D gene ambiguous. CDR3 size: 12 residues. Germline values: CDR1 SQVTM, CDR2 ANQGSEA. V shed 6 bases and J shed 5 bases, with 12 bases lying between them. CDR3 nucleotides: TGCAGCGTCTCTGCTTGGAGAGATACGCAGTATTTT. Its translation is CSVSAWRDTQYF.

This clonotype has a count of ten or more. V is TRBV11-2 and J is TRBJ2-5, with D possibly TRBD1 on 6 matching bases. The CDR3 is 18 residues long. Germline CDR1 SGHAT, CDR2 FQNNGV. With 0 bases removed from V and 5 bases from J, the gap between germline ends came to 22 bases. The CDR3 here is CASSLDHLVPGAKETQYF. The CDR3 nucleotides are TGTGCCAGCAGCTTAGATCACTTAGTGCCAGGGGCTAAGGAGACCCAGTACTTC.

On this clonotype itself: A read error may be the cause here, since a much bigger clone is one base away. The chain uses TRBV12-3 or TRBV12-4 and TRBJ2-7, with 7 positions matching TRBD2. This CDR3 has 13 residues. V dropped 4 bases and J dropped 8; count of bases not matched to a gene: 8. DNA for the CDR3: TGTGCCAGCAGTTACGGGCGGGAGCTAAAGCAGTACTTC. Translating it yields CASSYGRELKQYF.

This clonotype was seen at least ten times. CDR3 loop: CASSSLPSAVYNEQFF. The CDR3, as DNA: TGTGCCAGCAGTTCCCTCCCTAGCGCAGTTTACAATGAGCAGTTCTTC. J is TRBJ2-1 and V is TRBV27; TRBD2 might be the D (6 bases). The V gene lost 4 bases and the J gene lost 4 bases, with 17 bases spanning the gap. The CDR3 runs 16 residues. Germline lookup yields CDR1 MNHEY and CDR2 SMNVEV (reference sequence).

Turning to this clonotype: A read error may explain this, as a much larger clone is one base away. The genes are TRBV7-8 and TRBJ2-2, with 7 bases fitting TRBD2. The germline V gene encodes CDR1 SGHVS and CDR2 FQNEAQ. The trim removed 1 base at V and 3 bases at J, leaving 2 bases unmatched. CDR3 length equals 15 residues. CDR3 coding DNA: TGTGCCAGCAGCTTAGTTCTAGCGGACACCGGGGAGCTGTTTTTT. Translating gives CASSLVLADTGELFF.

This clonotype has just a few counts. The chain employs TRBV11-2 and TRBJ1-3; 8 nucleotides line up with TRBD1. CDR3 size: 14 residues. Per the germline V gene, CDR1 is SGHAT and CDR2 is FQNNGV. V gave up 4 bases and J gave up 4 bases; unmatched junction bases: 3. CDR3 sequence (DNA): TGTGCCAGCAGCTCCACAGGGGGGGGAAACACCATATATTTT. Amino acids: CASSSTGGGNTIYF.